The rows below give T cell receptor beta chains drawn from one sample of a study of monozygotic twins with cystic fibrosis. Repertoires were generated with immunoSEQ multiplex PCR, while TCRdb's copy carries only in-frame clones and drops some. The table records approximately 13,000 clones, 75% to 90% of them present only once. Sequencing was done on a sample of blood. The receptors were sampled from a boy aged 5-17 years with cystic fibrosis. Both conserved end residues are part of each CDR3. Fields, in order: V gene, clone size, J gene, D gene, CDR3 protein, CDR3 DNA. A D gene is named only where the DNA matches it firmly. Size is omitted from some rows. Given values are once, few, many or a class for expanded clones.

TRBV5-1,once,TRBJ1-4,.,CASSLVTANEKLFF,TGCGCCAGCAGCTTGGTTACAGCTAATGAAAAACTGTTTTTT
TRBV6-4,.,TRBJ1-2,.,CASSQNWGDYGYTF,TGTGCCAGCAGCCAGAATTGGGGTGACTATGGCTACACCTTC
TRBV10-3,.,TRBJ2-1,.,CAIRGNGTMSSYNEQFF,TGTGCCATCAGAGGCAACGGGACGATGAGCTCCTACAATGAGCAGTTCTTC
TRBV5-6,.,TRBJ2-1,TRBD2,CASSFGRYNEQFF,TGTGCCAGCAGCTTCGGGAGGTACAATGAGCAGTTCTTC
TRBV2,.,TRBJ1-6,.,CASSVLGGRSPLHF,TGTGCCAGCAGTGTATTGGGGGGACGTTCACCCCTCCACTTT
TRBV28,.,TRBJ1-1,.,CASSLRRLANTEAFF,TGTGCCAGCAGTTTAAGGCGGCTAGCGAACACTGAAGCTTTCTTT
TRBV7-9,.,TRBJ2-5,.,CASSLVEEETQYF,TGTGCCAGCAGCTTAGTGGAGGAAGAGACCCAGTACTTC
TRBV11-2,.,TRBJ2-5,TRBD2,CASSLLVGEGTQYF,TGTGCCAGCAGCCTACTGGTCGGGGAGGGGACCCAGTACTTC
TRBV7-3,.,TRBJ2-3,TRBD2,CASSSGAGGYEDTQYF,TGTGCCAGCAGCTCGGGAGCGGGGGGCTACGAAGATACGCAGTATTTT
TRBV4-1,.,TRBJ2-7,.,CASSNDPLNSYEQYF,TGCGCCAGCAGCAACGACCCGCTAAACTCCTACGAGCAGTACTTC
TRBV7-8,.,TRBJ2-5,.,CASSLGTQETQYF,TGTGCCAGCAGCTTAGGGACACAAGAGACCCAGTACTTC
TRBV9,once,TRBJ1-1,.,CASSVGEEGNTEAFF,TGTGCCAGCAGCGTAGGAGAGGAGGGGAACACTGAAGCTTTCTTT
TRBV10-2,.,TRBJ1-3,TRBD1,CASRPGTAGNTIYF,TGCGCCAGCAGACCTGGGACAGCTGGAAACACCATATATTTT
TRBV7-2,.,TRBJ1-1,TRBD1,CASSFRTGNSEAFF,TGTGCCAGCAGCTTTAGGACAGGAAATTCTGAAGCTTTCTTT
TRBV5-8,.,TRBJ2-6,.,CASSLEKSSGANVLTF,TGTGCCAGCAGCTTGGAAAAGAGCTCTGGGGCCAACGTCCTGACTTTC
TRBV7-9,.,TRBJ2-1,.,CASTDPGAPEQFF,TGTGCCTCGACAGACCCCGGGGCTCCTGAGCAGTTCTTC
TRBV5-1,.,TRBJ1-4,.,CASSLVPAEKLFF,TGCGCCAGCAGCTTGGTTCCAGCTGAAAAACTGTTTTTT
TRBV6-5,.,TRBJ2-5,.,CASSYRGYQETQYF,TGTGCCAGCAGTTACCGGGGGTACCAAGAGACCCAGTACTTC
TRBV2,once,TRBJ2-2,TRBD2,CASSATSGRITGELFF,TGTGCCAGCAGTGCCACTAGCGGGAGAATTACCGGGGAGCTGTTTTTT
TRBV18,.,TRBJ1-2,.,CASSPNPGPVGGYTF,TGTGCCAGCTCACCTAACCCGGGACCTGTGGGAGGCTACACCTTC
TRBV14,once,TRBJ1-1,.,CASSQDSASNTEAFF,TGTGCCAGCAGCCAAGACTCCGCCAGCAACACTGAAGCTTTCTTT
TRBV4-1,.,TRBJ1-5,.,CASSQDSPGTSLSNQPQHF,TGCGCCAGCAGCCAAGATTCGCCCGGGACCAGCCTTAGCAATCAGCCCCAGCATTTT
TRBV7-2,.,TRBJ1-2,.,CASSPRTIYGYTF,TGTGCCAGCAGCCCCAGGACAATTTATGGCTACACCTTC
TRBV1,.,TRBJ1-2,.,CTSSAKFQGRDGYTF,TGCACCAGCAGCGCAAAGTTCCAAGGGAGGGATGGCTACACCTTC
TRBV5-4,.,TRBJ1-2,TRBD1,CASSLAKTGAPGYTF,TGTGCCAGCAGCTTGGCGAAGACAGGGGCGCCCGGCTACACCTTC
TRBV7-3,.,TRBJ2-5,.,CASSLGGYQETQYF,TGTGCCAGCAGCTTAGGGGGGTACCAAGAGACCCAGTACTTC
TRBV27,.,TRBJ2-7,.,CASSPHPGRGNPYEQYF,TGTGCCAGCAGTCCTCATCCTGGGAGGGGGAACCCCTACGAGCAGTACTTC
TRBV21-1,.,TRBJ1-2,.,CASSAGYYGYTF,TGTGCCAGCAGCGCGGGGTACTATGGCTACACCTTC
TRBV5-4,few,TRBJ1-2,.,CASRLYGGIRGYTF,TGTGCCAGCAGGCTCTATGGGGGAATCCGGGGCTACACCTTC
TRBV12-5,.,TRBJ2-7,.,CASVQGSLGEQYF,TGTGCTAGTGTCCAAGGGTCTTTAGGCGAGCAGTACTTC
TRBV6-5,.,TRBJ1-2,.,CASSYFSSRGYTF,TGTGCCAGCAGTTACTTTAGCAGTCGTGGCTACACCTTC
TRBV7-2,.,TRBJ2-7,TRBD2,CASSLEKPSGRGVYEQYF,TGTGCCAGCAGCTTAGAAAAGCCTAGCGGCCGTGGGGTTTACGAGCAGTACTTC
TRBV6-1,.,TRBJ1-5,.,CASSYREYQPQHF,TGTGCCAGCTCCTACAGGGAGTATCAGCCCCAGCATTTT
TRBV4-1,.,TRBJ2-1,.,CASSQKYNEQFF,TGCGCCAGCAGCCAAAAGTACAATGAGCAGTTCTTC
TRBV7-9,.,TRBJ2-1,TRBD1,CASSLYRGNEQFF,TGTGCCAGCAGCTTGTACAGGGGCAATGAGCAGTTCTTC
TRBV5-4,few,TRBJ2-2,.,CASSFRGTGELFF,TGTGCCAGCAGCTTTAGAGGTACCGGGGAGCTGTTTTTT
TRBV28,.,TRBJ2-7,.,CASSFHIGVLTYEQYF,TGTGCCAGCAGTTTTCATATCGGGGTACTAACTTACGAGCAGTACTTC
TRBV5-1,once,TRBJ1-1,TRBD1,CASSRLPGQGLEAFF,TGCGCCAGCAGCCGTTTACCGGGACAGGGGCTTGAAGCTTTCTTT
TRBV28,.,TRBJ1-2,.,CATSGLYGYTF,TGTGCCACCTCAGGGCTTTATGGCTACACCTTC
TRBV15,.,TRBJ1-3,.,CATSSNPPSEPAGNTIYF,TGTGCCACCAGCAGCAACCCCCCGTCAGAACCCGCTGGAAACACCATATATTTT
TRBV5-1,.,TRBJ1-6,.,CASSLIEGGANSPLHF,TGCGCCAGCAGCTTGATAGAGGGAGGGGCTAATTCACCCCTCCACTTT
TRBV6-1,.,TRBJ1-5,.,CASSEASRRNQPQHF,TGTGCCAGCAGTGAAGCGTCCAGAAGAAATCAGCCCCAGCATTTT